One sample yielded the 9 T cell receptor beta chains listed below, sequenced in a study of early T cells in non-severe SARS-CoV-2 infection. One entry per CDR3 protein results from TCRdb running MiXCR on the 5' RACE reads. This table has about 60,000 distinct CDR3 sequences, under 15% appearing once. The sample taken for sequencing was whole blood. These receptors all come from an adult who was a healthcare worker with PCR-confirmed SARS-CoV-2 infection or an uninfected control (not recorded which).

This clonotype occurred many times. The genes are TRBV6-2 or TRBV6-3 and TRBJ2-7, with D hard to call. Germline-derived CDR1 and CDR2 are MNHEY and SVGEGT. Trimming removed 5 bases at V and 5 bases at J, with 10 bases between. This CDR3 is 12 amino acids long. The CDR3 reads CASSPTWNEQYF. CDR3 DNA sequence: TGTGCCAGCAGTCCGACGTGGAACGAGCAGTACTTC.

This clonotype was counted at least ten times. The rearrangement uses TRBV2 and TRBJ1-4, with a weak D call TRBD1 (5 bases). The V end lost 4 bases, the J end lost 0 bases, and 12 bases lay between the germline ends. Looked up from germline, CDR1 is SNHLY and CDR2 is FYNNEI. The CDR3 runs to 16 residues. The CDR3 nucleotides read TGTGCCAGCAGTGTGGAGGCGGGGGCAACTAATGAAAAACTGTTTTTT. Protein: CASSVEAGATNEKLFF.

This clonotype was seen ten or more times. V is TRBV7-2 and J is TRBJ1-2; D gene ambiguous. Looked up from germline, CDR1 is SGHTA and CDR2 is FQGNSA. This CDR3 region has 12 residues. With 3 bases removed from V and 3 bases from J, the gap between germline ends came to 5 bases. The CDR3 bases are TGTGCCAGCAGCTTCCCCGACTATGGCTACACCTTC. Translated, it gives CASSFPDYGYTF.

This clonotype was recorded at least ten times. The chain is built from TRBV6-6 and TRBJ1-1, with a weak D call TRBD1 (5 bases). This CDR3 is built from 14 residues. Germline loops: CDR1 MNHNY, CDR2 SVGAGI (reference sequence). Trimming took off 2 bases at V and 6 bases at J, with 13 bases between the two ends. The CDR3 nucleotides read TGTGCCAGCAGTTACGGAGGGACGGACGCTGAAGCTTTCTTT. This codes for CASSYGGTDAEAFF.

This clonotype is a singleton in its sample. The gene calls are TRBV29-1 and TRBJ2-3; D is unclear. The CDR3 spans 13 residues. Germline CDR1 reads SQVTM; CDR2 reads ANQGSEA. Trimming took off 1 base at V and 2 bases at J, with 7 bases between the two ends. CDR3 protein: CSVEGIHTDTQYF. The CDR3, as DNA: TGCAGCGTTGAAGGAATCCACACAGATACGCAGTATTTT.

The CDR3 loop is CSVNRGTDTGELFF. For the CDR3, the DNA is TGCAGCGTTAACAGGGGAACGGACACCGGGGAGCTGTTTTTT. This rearrangement joins TRBV29-1 to TRBJ2-2; TRBD1 agrees at 7 bases. The germline V gene encodes CDR1 SQVTM and CDR2 ANQGSEA. V shed 5 bases, J shed 3 bases, and the junction held 6 bases outside the gene matches. This CDR3 is built from 14 residues.

In this sample, this clonotype turned up many times. This chain connects TRBV3-1 to TRBJ1-1; no clear D. CDR1 is LGHDT and CDR2 is YNNKEL in the germline V gene (reference sequence). The ends were cut back, 3 bases at V and 8 bases at J, with 16 bases in the middle. CDR3 length equals 14 residues. CDR3 nucleotides: TGTGCCAGCAGCCAGCTAGCCACGGTGGCGGAAGCTTTCTTT. Translated, it gives CASSQLATVAEAFF.

The chain recombines TRBV4-3 with TRBJ1-3, with D unclear. With 5 bases removed from V and 4 bases from J, the gap between germline ends came to 6 bases. The CDR3 runs 12 residues. Germline assignment: CDR1 LGHNA and CDR2 YSLEER. The CDR3 sequence: CASSSTGNTIYF. For the CDR3, the DNA is TGCGCCAGCAGCTCCACGGGAAACACCATATATTTT.

This clonotype was seen at least ten times. The chain carries TRBV20-1 and TRBJ2-7, with 7 bases fitting TRBD1. The V segment lost 5 bases and the J segment 6 bases; nucleotides outside the gene matches: 10. The CDR3 totals 13 residues. Germline V lookup: CDR1 DFQATT, CDR2 SNEGSKA (reference sequence). The CDR3 protein is CSARRTGGFEQYF. The DNA of the CDR3 is TGCAGTGCTCGTCGGACAGGTGGATTCGAGCAGTACTTC.